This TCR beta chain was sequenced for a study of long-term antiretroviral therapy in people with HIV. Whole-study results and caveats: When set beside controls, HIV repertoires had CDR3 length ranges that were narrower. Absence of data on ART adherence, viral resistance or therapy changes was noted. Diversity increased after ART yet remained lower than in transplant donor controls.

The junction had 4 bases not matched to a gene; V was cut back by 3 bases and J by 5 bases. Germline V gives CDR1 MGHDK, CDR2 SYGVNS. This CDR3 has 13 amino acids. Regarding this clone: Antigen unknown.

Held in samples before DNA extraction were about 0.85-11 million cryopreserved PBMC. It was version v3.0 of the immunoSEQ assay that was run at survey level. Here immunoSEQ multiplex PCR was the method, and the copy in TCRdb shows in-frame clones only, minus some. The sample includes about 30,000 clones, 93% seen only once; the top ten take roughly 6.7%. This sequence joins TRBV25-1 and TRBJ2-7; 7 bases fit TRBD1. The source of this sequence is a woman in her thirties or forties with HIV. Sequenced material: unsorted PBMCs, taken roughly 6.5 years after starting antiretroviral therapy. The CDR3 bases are TGTGCCAGCAGTGACGACAGGGTCCACGAGCAGTACTTC. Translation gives CASSDDRVHEQYF.